A single sample gave rise to the 15 T cell receptor beta chains below, sequenced in a study of blood T cell repertoires in COVID-19. Sequenced by immunoSEQ multiplex PCR; TCRdb stores in-frame clones only, minus some. The sample includes roughly 420,000 clones, approximately 88% seen only once; the top ten take around 0.95%. The sample was PBMCs or T cells enriched from blood (not recorded which). The receptor source for this set is a woman aged 25-40 years with acute COVID-19.

This clone was seen a single time. The same CDR3 can be traced to other DNA sequences in this sample. The chain uses TRBV20-1 and TRBJ2-1; 8 bases agree with TRBD1. Trimming cost V 3 bases and J 2 bases; bases outside gene matches: 3. CDR1 is DFQATT and CDR2 is SNEGSKA in the germline V gene (reference sequence). This CDR3 has 14 residues. In DNA form, the CDR3 reads TGCAGTGCTAGTTCAGGGGGCGCCTACAATGAGCAGTTCTTC. It translates to CSASSGGAYNEQFF.

The V and J genes are TRBV15 and TRBJ1-5; D is undetermined. The germline V gene encodes CDR1 LNHNV and CDR2 YYDKDF (reference sequence). This CDR3 has 14 amino acids. V lost 8 bases, J lost 6 bases, and 17 bases lay in between. The CDR3 nucleotides are TGTGCCACCCAAGAGTCAGGAACCCTTCAGCCCCAGCATTTT. This codes for CATQESGTLQPQHF. Looking up the rest from reference TRBV15 and TRBJ1-5 gives the full variable domain: DAMVIQNPRYQVTQFGKPVTLSCSQTLNHNVMYWYQQKSSQAPKLLFHYYDKDFNNEADTPDNFQSRRPNTSFCFLDIRSPGLGDTAMYLCATQESGTLQPQHFGDGTRLSIL.

V usage is TRBV24-1 and J usage is TRBJ1-5; TRBD1 is a possible D gene (5 bases). This CDR3 comprises 15 residues. Germline CDR1 is KGHDR and CDR2 is SFDVKD. The germline V and J ends were trimmed by 6 bases and 6 bases, with 17 bases remaining between them. CDR3 loop: CATSRGGEASQPQHF. In DNA, the CDR3 is TGTGCCACCAGTCGGGGAGGGGAAGCGAGTCAGCCCCAGCATTTT.

The chain joins TRBV7-3 to TRBJ1-2; D may be TRBD1 (5 bases). V was cut by 1 base and J by 5 bases, with 8 bases left in between. The CDR3 length is 13 residues. Germline CDR1 is SGHTA and CDR2 is FQGTGA. The CDR3 DNA sequence: TGTGCCAGCAGCTTAATTGGGGGGTATGGCTACACCTTC. Translated: CASSLIGGYGYTF.

The chain carries TRBV7-2 and TRBJ2-1; TRBD2 aligns across 10 bases. The germline gives CDR1 SGHTA, CDR2 FQGNSA. V lost 5 bases, J lost 3 bases, and 4 bases stayed unmatched. This CDR3 has 15 residues. The CDR3 is CASSAGLASYNEQFF. In DNA form, the CDR3 reads TGTGCCAGCAGCGCGGGACTAGCGAGCTACAATGAGCAGTTCTTC. The whole variable domain, remainder taken from reference TRBV7-2 and TRBJ2-1, is GAGVSQSPSNKVTEKGKDVELRCDPISGHTALYWYRQSLGQGLEFLIYFQGNSAPDKSGLPSDRFSAERTGGSVSTLTIQRTQQEDSAVYLCASSAGLASYNEQFFGPGTRLTVL.

This chain joins TRBV5-4 and TRBJ1-6, with TRBD1 matching over 8 bases. Germline CDR1 SGHNT, CDR2 YYREEE (reference sequence). The CDR3 runs 15 residues. V shed 4 bases and J 9 bases; nucleotides not matched to a gene: 9. CDR3 coding DNA: TGTGCCAGCAGCGCCGGACAGGGTCCCCCTTCACCCCTCCACTTT. Its translation is CASSAGQGPPSPLHF. Full variable domain (outside the CDR3, taken from reference TRBV5-4 and TRBJ1-6): ETGVTQSPTHLIKTRGQQVTLRCSSQSGHNTVSWYQQALGQGPQFIFQYYREEENGRGNFPPRFSGLQFPNYSSELNVNALELDDSALYLCASSAGQGPPSPLHFGNGTRLTVT.

V is TRBV6-5 and J is TRBJ1-1; TRBD1 matches 8 bases. The CDR3 spans 15 residues. Germline CDR1 MNHEY, CDR2 SVGAGI. Trimming removed 6 bases from V and 4 bases from J; junction bases left unmatched: 10. This CDR3 reads CASSPVRGRVTEAFF. The CDR3 DNA sequence: TGTGCCAGCAGCCCCGTCAGGGGGCGGGTCACTGAAGCTTTCTTT.

CDR3 residues: CASRPTGEQYF. CDR3 in DNA: TGTGCCAGCAGGCCAACAGGAGAGCAGTACTTC. The chain couples TRBV27 to TRBJ2-7; TRBD1 might be the D (5 bases). Germline CDR1 reads MNHEY; CDR2 reads SMNVEV (reference sequence). Trimming removed 6 bases from V and 7 bases from J, with 10 bases in between. CDR3 length: 11 residues.

The rearrangement links TRBV11-2 to TRBJ2-7; TRBD2 aligns across 12 bases. V lost 6 bases to trimming and J lost 0 bases; unmatched junction nucleotides: 6. The CDR3 totals 16 residues. The germline V gene has CDR1 SGHAT and CDR2 FQNNGV. The CDR3 sequence: CASSFGLAGISYEQYF. CDR3 nucleotides: TGTGCCAGCAGTTTTGGACTAGCGGGGATCTCCTACGAGCAGTACTTC.

The CDR3 here is CASSESRSLSVYGYTF. The CDR3 nucleotides read TGTGCCAGCAGTGAATCACGGAGTTTATCGGTTTATGGCTACACCTTC. J is TRBJ1-2 and V is TRBV2; D ambiguous. V lost 2 bases and J lost 5, with 18 bases in between. Germline CDR1 SNHLY, CDR2 FYNNEI. The CDR3 sequence is 16 residues long.

The chain joins TRBV20-1 to TRBJ2-7; 7 bases match TRBD1. V lost 6 bases to trimming and J lost 4 bases; unmatched junction nucleotides: 3. This CDR3 is built from 11 residues. CDR1 and CDR2 from the germline V gene are DFQATT and SNEGSKA (reference sequence). CDR3 DNA sequence: TGCAGTGCCGAACAGGGGTACGAGCAGTACTTC. Translated: CSAEQGYEQYF.

The gene calls are TRBV6-5 and TRBJ2-7, with 10 nucleotides matching TRBD2. The V gene end was trimmed by 0 bases and the J gene end by 2 bases; junction bases not matched to a gene: 4. Germline values: CDR1 MNHEY, CDR2 SVGAGI. This CDR3 comprises 16 residues. The CDR3 sequence is CASSYSQRGGPYEQYF. The CDR3 bases are TGTGCCAGCAGTTACTCCCAGCGGGGGGGGCCCTACGAGCAGTACTTC.

This clone was seen a handful of times. The chain employs TRBV3-1 (or the pseudogene TRBV3-2) and TRBJ1-3, with D tentatively TRBD1 (5 bases). V lost 10 bases and J 4 bases, leaving 20 bases between the germline ends. Germline CDR1 and CDR2: LGHDT and YNNKEL (reference sequence). This CDR3 comprises 15 residues. The CDR3 coding sequence is TGTGCCACCCAAATCGGGGGGGGAGAGGGAAACACCATATATTTT. It specifies CATQIGGGEGNTIYF.

The J gene is TRBJ2-2, the V gene TRBV10-3; 14 bases fit TRBD2. The CDR3 extends over 19 amino acids. The V gene's germline CDR1 is ENHRY and CDR2 SYGVKD. J gave up 0 bases and V 2 bases, and 5 bases lay outside the gene matches. The CDR3 bases are TGTGCCATCAGTGAGAAAGGGACTAGCGGGGGCCCGAACACCGGGGAGCTGTTTTTT. Its protein is CAISEKGTSGGPNTGELFF.

The gene calls are TRBV5-1 and TRBJ1-1, with 7 bases identical to TRBD1. This CDR3 comprises 19 residues. J was trimmed by 1 base and V by 2 bases; bases with no gene match: 17. CDR1 SGHRS and CDR2 YFSETQ come from the germline V gene. CDR3 in amino acids: CASSFKGLQGYGPNTEAFF. CDR3 in DNA: TGCGCCAGCAGCTTCAAGGGCCTACAGGGGTACGGACCGAACACTGAAGCTTTCTTT.